This T cell receptor beta chain was observed in a study of blood T cells in healthy people across ages. Through a sample-barcoded 5' primer and a J-beta primer mix, a second PCR was run for about 7 to 12 cycles. Each cDNA molecule was tagged by a template-switch adaptor with 12 random nucleotides. Using its own MiXCR run on the 5' RACE reads, TCRdb lists one record per CDR3 protein. Altogether approximately 670,000 distinct CDR3 sequences are present, around 41% being singletons, with the ten largest covering 25% to 30%. This CDR3 comprises 14 residues. Looked up from germline, CDR1 is MDHEN and CDR2 is SYDVKM. The trim removed 6 bases at V and 5 bases at J, leaving 5 bases unmatched. Caucasian individuals from Russia who were healthy and aged roughly 6 to 90 acted as donors. This clonotype was seen a few times.

The clonotype originates from an elderly man in good health. This rearrangement joins TRBV28 to TRBJ2-1; 9 bases line up with TRBD1. Sequenced input: blood. DNA of the CDR3: TGTGCCAGCAGATCCGGGACAGGGAACAATGAGCAGTTCTTC. Residues: CASRSGTGNNEQFF. Drawing the rest from reference TRBV28 and TRBJ2-1, the complete variable domain is DVKVTQSSRYLVKRTGEKVFLECVQDMDHENMFWYRQDPGLGLRLIYFSYDVKMKEKGDIPEGYSVSREKKERFSLILESASTNQTSMYLCASRSGTGNNEQFFGPGTRLTVL.